This T cell receptor beta chain stems from a study of early T cells in non-severe SARS-CoV-2 infection. Germline CDR1 is MNHEY and CDR2 is SVGAGI. The CDR3 is 14 residues long. Trimming removed 6 bases from V and 6 bases from J; junction bases left unmatched: 11. Attached unique molecular identifiers marked individual cDNA molecules. TCRdb re-derived calls from the 5' RACE reads in MiXCR, one entry per CDR3 protein. The sample holds 50,000 to 55,000 distinct CDR3 sequences, around a tenth seen once. The chain has TRBV6-5 and TRBJ2-7; 7 bases match TRBD1. The receptor was derived from an adult who was a healthcare worker with PCR-confirmed SARS-CoV-2 infection or an uninfected control (not recorded which). Sequencing was performed on whole blood. The CDR3, as DNA: TGTGCCAGCAGCTCTCCAGGACAGGCAACCGAGCAGTACTTC. It codes for CASSSPGQATEQYF.